The next 26 T cell receptor beta chains were all read from a single sample in a study of cytomegalovirus exposure and HLA in healthy donors. Produced via immunoSEQ multiplex PCR; TCRdb's table is partial and in-frame only. The sample shows some 110,000 clones, about 86% of them seen only once. Sequencing used PBMCs. Source of these receptors: a woman between 18 and 30 years old in good health and CMV-seropositive.

V and J are TRBV28 and TRBJ2-7; 13 nucleotides agree with TRBD2. Trimming at V came to 6 bases and at J to 2 bases, leaving 13 bases not matched to a gene. Germline V CDR1 and CDR2: MDHEN, SYDVKM. This CDR3 spans 18 amino acids. CDR3 sequence: CASSQMGTSGKAPYEQYF. The CDR3 coding sequence is TGTGCCAGCAGCCAAATGGGGACTAGCGGGAAGGCCCCCTACGAGCAGTACTTC.

This clone was counted a few times. The sample has other DNA sequences that encode this CDR3 too. J is TRBJ2-1 and V is TRBV6-4; the match to TRBD2 covers 10 bases. CDR1 and CDR2 from the germline V gene are MRHNA and SNTAGT. The CDR3 has 14 residues. V dropped 3 bases and J dropped 6; count of bases not matched to a gene: 2. The CDR3 loop is CASSEAGGPNEQFF. The CDR3 DNA sequence: TGTGCCAGCAGTGAAGCGGGGGGGCCCAATGAGCAGTTCTTC.

This clone was observed a single time. This chain connects TRBV30 to TRBJ1-1, with D uncertain. Germline CDR1 is GTSNPN and CDR2 is SVGIG (reference sequence). This CDR3 is 12 amino acids long. The V end lost 3 bases, the J end lost 4 bases, and 9 bases lay between the germline ends. Here the CDR3 reads CAWSEGSTEAFF. The CDR3 nucleotides are TGTGCCTGGAGCGAGGGTTCCACTGAAGCTTTCTTT.

The chain uses TRBV12-5 and TRBJ1-5; D unresolved. There are 13 residues in the CDR3. Germline V CDR1 and CDR2: LGHNT, FRNRAP. V lost 4 bases and J lost 7, with 11 bases in between. The CDR3 region is CASGSLAGQPQHF. CDR3 coding DNA: TGTGCTAGTGGTTCCCTGGCCGGGCAGCCCCAGCATTTT. The whole variable domain, remainder taken from reference TRBV12-5 and TRBJ1-5, is DARVTQTPRHKVTEMGQEVTMRCQPILGHNTVFWYRQTMMQGLELLAYFRNRAPLDDSGMPKDRFSAEMPDATLATLKIQPSEPRDSAVYFCASGSLAGQPQHFGDGTRLSIL.

As concerns this clone: Other DNA sequences of this sample code for an identical CDR3. This chain links TRBV27 with TRBJ2-1; D gene ambiguous. V lost 2 bases and J 0 bases, leaving 8 bases between the germline ends. This CDR3 is built from 15 residues. From germline, CDR1 is MNHEY and CDR2 SMNVEV (reference sequence). The CDR3 reads CASSLGGSSYNEQFF. The CDR3 bases are TGTGCCAGCAGTTTAGGTGGTAGCTCCTACAATGAGCAGTTCTTC.

The chain recombines TRBV6-1 with TRBJ2-2; 7 bases are a match to TRBD1. J lost 1 base, V lost 9 bases, and 8 bases had no gene match. Looked up from germline, CDR1 is MNHNS and CDR2 is SASEGT. The CDR3 consists of 15 residues. CDR3 sequence (DNA): TGTGCCAGTTATGGACAGGCCTTGAACACCGGGGAGCTGTTTTTT. Protein: CASYGQALNTGELFF.

The chain is built from TRBV5-1 and TRBJ1-1; 9 bases map to TRBD1. Trimming took 4 bases from V and 11 from J; bases not matched to a gene: 6. CDR3 length: 12 residues. Germline V gene lookup returns CDR1 SGHRS and CDR2 YFSETQ. The CDR3 sequence is CASSQGQGEAFF. Here the CDR3 DNA reads TGCGCCAGCAGCCAGGGACAGGGAGAGGCTTTCTTT.

The chain has TRBV7-9 and TRBJ1-1, with 9 nucleotides matching TRBD1. Germline loops: CDR1 SEHNR, CDR2 FQNEAQ (reference sequence). With 3 bases clipped from V and 6 bases from J, the junction kept 8 bases outside the gene matches. This CDR3 spans 15 amino acids. CDR3 in amino acids: CASSFISGQGPEAFF. For the CDR3, the DNA is TGTGCCAGCAGCTTTATCTCGGGACAGGGACCTGAAGCTTTCTTT. Filled out from reference TRBV7-9 and TRBJ1-1, the complete variable domain reads DTGVSQNPRHKITKRGQNVTFRCDPISEHNRLYWYRQTLGQGPEFLTYFQNEAQLEKSRLLSDRFSAERPKGSFSTLEIQRTEQGDSAMYLCASSFISGQGPEAFFGQGTRLTVV.

The chain carries TRBV28 and TRBJ2-3; D is uncertain. The CDR3 runs 13 residues. V was pared by 5 bases and J by 2 bases, with 8 bases between. From germline, CDR1 is MDHEN and CDR2 SYDVKM. The CDR3 DNA reads as TGTGCCAGCAGTGTCCCTTCCACAGATACGCAGTATTTT. Protein sequence: CASSVPSTDTQYF.

The table lists this clone with a few counts. V gene TRBV11-2 combines with J gene TRBJ2-7; the D is unclear. Germline values: CDR1 SGHAT, CDR2 FQNNGV. V gave up 4 bases and J gave up 3 bases, with 4 bases separating them. This CDR3 contains 11 residues. The CDR3 DNA is TGTGCCAGCAGCTCCCTCTACGAGCAGTACTTC. It translates to CASSSLYEQYF.

The chain recombines TRBV28 with TRBJ2-2, with 7 bases that match TRBD2. V trimming: 5 bases; J trimming: 0 bases; junction bases outside the gene matches: 6. The germline V gene encodes CDR1 MDHEN and CDR2 SYDVKM. The CDR3 totals 16 residues. CDR3 DNA: TGTGCCAGCAGTGGGGGGGGACTCGCGAACACCGGGGAGCTGTTTTTT. Protein sequence: CASSGGGLANTGELFF. Complete variable domain (other parts from reference TRBV28 and TRBJ2-2): DVKVTQSSRYLVKRTGEKVFLECVQDMDHENMFWYRQDPGLGLRLIYFSYDVKMKEKGDIPEGYSVSREKKERFSLILESASTNQTSMYLCASSGGGLANTGELFFGEGSRLTVL.

This chain joins TRBV7-3 and TRBJ2-1; no clear D gene. Trimming took off 8 bases at V and 13 bases at J, with 9 bases between the two ends. Germline CDR1 is SGHTA and CDR2 is FQGTGA. The CDR3 is made up of 9 amino acids. The DNA for the CDR3 is TGTGCCAGCCGAGAGATTCAGTTCTTC. Protein product: CASREIQFF.

The chain employs TRBV6-1 and TRBJ2-2; no clear D. V lost 9 bases to trimming and J lost 1 base, with 3 bases between them. CDR3 size: 11 residues. CDR1 MNHNS and CDR2 SASEGT come from the germline V gene. CDR3 residues: CASRNTGELFF. CDR3 nucleotide sequence: TGTGCCAGTCGGAACACCGGGGAGCTGTTTTTT.

This CDR3 reads CASSEALAGGRDEQYF. CDR3 DNA: TGTGCCAGCAGTGAAGCACTAGCGGGGGGGCGTGACGAGCAGTACTTC. The genes are TRBV6-1 and TRBJ2-7, with 13 bases fitting TRBD2. Germline V gene lookup returns CDR1 MNHNS and CDR2 SASEGT. The V and J ends lost 0 bases and 5 bases, in that order; junction bases with no gene match: 4. This CDR3 has 16 residues.

The chain employs TRBV6-6 and TRBJ2-7, with D perhaps TRBD1 (6 bases). The CDR3 consists of 16 residues. The germline V and J ends were trimmed by 6 bases and 5 bases, with 23 bases remaining between them. Germline CDR1 MNHNY, CDR2 SVGAGI (reference sequence). The DNA for the CDR3 is TGTGCCAGCAGCCTATTAATTGACAGGTTATTGAACGAGCAGTACTTC. Translated: CASSLLIDRLLNEQYF.

This chain joins TRBV2 and TRBJ2-1; 9 bases are a match to TRBD1. Germline V CDR1 and CDR2: SNHLY, FYNNEI. The CDR3 spans 13 residues. V was pared by 4 bases and J by 9 bases, with 4 bases of the junction left unmatched. The CDR3 DNA reads as TGTGCCAGCAGTGGGGACAGGGTCGGTGAGCAGTTCTTC. As protein: CASSGDRVGEQFF.

The rearrangement uses TRBV11-2 and TRBJ2-5; TRBD1 is a possible D gene (6 bases). Germline V gene sequence: CDR1 SGHAT, CDR2 FQNNGV. Trimming shortened V by 5 bases and J by 3 bases, and 10 bases separated the two germline ends. The length of the CDR3 is 13 residues. The CDR3 sequence is CASSRGHKETQYF. The CDR3 nucleotides are TGTGCCAGCAGCCGGGGACATAAAGAGACCCAGTACTTC.

The rearrangement uses TRBV19 and TRBJ2-7; possible D gene TRBD2, 6 bases. V lost 4 bases and J lost 5, with 18 bases in between. The CDR3 spans 15 residues. Germline V CDR1 and CDR2: LNHDA, SQIVND (reference sequence). In nucleotides, the CDR3 is TGTGCCAGTAGTACTTACGGAGGAGGGGCGAACGAGCAGTACTTC. This gives the protein CASSTYGGGANEQYF.

The rearrangement joins TRBV9 to TRBJ2-1, with D possibly TRBD2 on 6 matching bases. The CDR3 contains 16 residues. V was clipped by 0 bases and J by 0 bases, with 10 bases between them. CDR1 is SGDLS and CDR2 is YYNGEE in the germline V gene. The CDR3 DNA reads TGTGCCAGCAGCGTAGCTGGGCGGGGCTCCTACAATGAGCAGTTCTTC. Translation gives CASSVAGRGSYNEQFF. The full variable domain, with the rest looked up from reference TRBV9 and TRBJ2-1, is DSGVTQTPKHLITATGQRVTLRCSPRSGDLSVYWYQQSLDQGLQFLIQYYNGEERAKGNILERFSAQQFPDLHSELNLSSLELGDSALYFCASSVAGRGSYNEQFFGPGTRLTVL.

In regard to this clone: A read error may produce the germline difference seen at one junction end. CDR3 in amino acids: CASGLGSTIGNF. CDR3 sequence (DNA): TGTGCTAGTGGCCTCGGGTCGACTATCGGGAACTTC. The V and J genes are TRBV12-5 and TRBJ2-7; a possible D gene is TRBD2 (5 bases). Per germline, CDR1 LGHNT and CDR2 FRNRAP. The CDR3 has 12 amino acids.

This clone is labeled medium-sized. The chain is built from TRBV7-9 and TRBJ1-2, with 7 bases fitting TRBD1. V was clipped by 11 bases and J by 1 base; unmatched bases: 13. The CDR3 has 15 residues. CDR1 is SEHNR, CDR2 FQNEAQ, per germline (reference sequence). The CDR3 bases are TGTGCCGGAGGGACAGATCTGTCGATTAACTATGGCTACACCTTC. Translated, it gives CAGGTDLSINYGYTF.

This clone showed up just once. The chain carries TRBV11-3 and TRBJ2-1, with TRBD2 identical over 12 bases. Unmatched junction bases numbered 3, after V lost 0 bases and J lost 6 bases. CDR3 length: 16 residues. Germline CDR1 SGHNT, CDR2 YENEEA. CDR3 sequence reads: CASSLDLAGGTNEQFF. CDR3 in DNA: TGTGCCAGCAGCTTAGACCTAGCGGGAGGGACCAATGAGCAGTTCTTC.

The rearrangement joins TRBV2 to TRBJ2-1; 9 bases agree with TRBD1. Trimming at V came to 6 bases and at J to 6 bases, leaving 12 bases not matched to a gene. The CDR3 consists of 16 residues. Germline CDR1 is SNHLY and CDR2 is FYNNEI. CDR3 region: CASSPGTGNARNEQFF. The DNA of the CDR3 is TGTGCCAGCAGCCCCGGGACAGGGAATGCCCGCAATGAGCAGTTCTTC.

This chain's CDR3 is CASSSSGNTGELFF. The CDR3 bases are TGCGCCAGCAGCAGTAGCGGGAACACCGGGGAGCTGTTTTTT. The chain joins TRBV5-1 to TRBJ2-2; D might be TRBD2 (6 bases). This CDR3 region has 14 residues. Germline V lookup: CDR1 SGHRS, CDR2 YFSETQ. Trimming pared 4 bases from V and 1 base from J, leaving 8 bases between.

This clone was recorded a few times. V gene TRBV10-1 combines with J gene TRBJ2-7; D gene uncertain. Trimming stripped 4 bases from V and 2 bases from J, with 9 bases between. The germline V gene encodes CDR1 WNHNN and CDR2 SYGVQD (reference sequence). The CDR3 is 13 residues long. This CDR3 reads CASSGDIPYEQYF. DNA for the CDR3: TGCGCCAGCAGTGGAGACATCCCCTACGAGCAGTACTTC.

This chain uses TRBV9 with TRBJ2-3; D ambiguous. Looked up from germline, CDR1 is SGDLS and CDR2 is YYNGEE. The germline V and J ends were trimmed by 2 bases and 2 bases, with 9 bases remaining between them. The CDR3 spans 14 residues. The CDR3 loop is CASSVYSNTDTQYF. The DNA of the CDR3 is TGTGCCAGCAGCGTCTACAGTAACACAGATACGCAGTATTTT.